The rows below give T cell receptor beta chains drawn from one sample of a study of beta chain features in type 1 diabetes. Produced via immunoSEQ multiplex PCR; TCRdb's table is partial and in-frame only. The profile shows over 90,000 clones, 25% to 35% of them singletons. Sequencing was performed on central memory CD4+ T cells from blood. Receptors were obtained from a woman between 18 and 29 years old with type 1 diabetes. The conserved cysteine and the conserved F or W are not part of the CDR3 here. D genes are given only for firm matches.

v_gene: TRBV4-3; j_gene: TRBJ2-1; len: 12; d_gene: .; CDR3aa: ASSLHRAYNEQF
v_gene: TRBV29-1; j_gene: TRBJ1-2; len: 12; d_gene: TRBD1; CDR3aa: SVEGRGRNYGYT
v_gene: TRBV28; j_gene: TRBJ1-2; len: 14; d_gene: .; CDR3aa: ASRNTPHAANYGYT
v_gene: TRBV5-1; j_gene: TRBJ2-5; len: 13; d_gene: TRBD1; CDR3aa: ASSRTTGRVETQY
v_gene: TRBV28; j_gene: TRBJ2-5; len: 12; d_gene: .; CDR3aa: ATGNPGLRKTQY
v_gene: TRBV6-1; j_gene: TRBJ1-2; len: 11; d_gene: .; CDR3aa: ASSSRTVNGYT
v_gene: TRBV7-2; j_gene: TRBJ2-3; len: 13; d_gene: .; CDR3aa: ASSSWGQPTDTQY
v_gene: TRBV13; j_gene: TRBJ1-3; len: 13; d_gene: .; CDR3aa: ASSLDRQGGNTIY
v_gene: TRBV5-4; j_gene: TRBJ1-2; len: 10; d_gene: .; CDR3aa: ASSSDSYGYT
v_gene: TRBV2; j_gene: TRBJ1-2; len: 13; d_gene: .; CDR3aa: ASRGGGRSREGYT
v_gene: TRBV5-6; j_gene: TRBJ2-3; len: 15; d_gene: TRBD2; CDR3aa: ASSVTGTSGRGDTQY
v_gene: TRBV18; j_gene: TRBJ2-5; len: 12; d_gene: .; CDR3aa: ASSQQGSPETQY
v_gene: TRBV6-5; j_gene: TRBJ1-5; len: 14; d_gene: TRBD1; CDR3aa: ASSYSGQGGNQPQH
v_gene: TRBV9; j_gene: TRBJ2-3; len: 14; d_gene: TRBD2; CDR3aa: ASSVESTSGRDTQY
v_gene: TRBV25-1; j_gene: TRBJ1-5; len: 11; d_gene: .; CDR3aa: ASSPGSYQPQH
v_gene: TRBV5-1; j_gene: TRBJ1-2; len: 15; d_gene: .; CDR3aa: ASSLASGQGWSYGYT
v_gene: TRBV7-2; j_gene: TRBJ2-3; len: 13; d_gene: TRBD2; CDR3aa: ASSLTAGSTDTQY
v_gene: TRBV18; j_gene: TRBJ2-1; len: 12; d_gene: .; CDR3aa: ASSPGGAPNEQF
v_gene: TRBV7-3; j_gene: TRBJ2-3; len: 13; d_gene: .; CDR3aa: ASSLSGLRTDTQY
v_gene: TRBV9; j_gene: TRBJ2-7; len: 13; d_gene: TRBD2; CDR3aa: ASSPSGAGVREQY
v_gene: TRBV28; j_gene: TRBJ2-1; len: 11; d_gene: .; CDR3aa: ATLHGGYNEQF
v_gene: TRBV28; j_gene: TRBJ2-3; len: 13; d_gene: TRBD2; CDR3aa: ASSQVAGPTDTQY
v_gene: TRBV5-1; j_gene: TRBJ1-2; len: 12; d_gene: TRBD1; CDR3aa: ASSSQQGFGGYT
v_gene: TRBV11-2; j_gene: TRBJ2-7; len: 14; d_gene: TRBD2; CDR3aa: ASSLVSGLPASEQY
v_gene: TRBV6-5; j_gene: TRBJ2-2; len: 13; d_gene: .; CDR3aa: ASSPNGANTGELF
v_gene: TRBV7-2; j_gene: TRBJ2-3; len: 15; d_gene: TRBD2; CDR3aa: ASSLGVGVAGGGTQY
v_gene: TRBV5-5; j_gene: TRBJ2-2; len: 12; d_gene: .; CDR3aa: ASSLGPGAGELF
v_gene: TRBV27; j_gene: TRBJ2-5; len: 14; d_gene: TRBD2; CDR3aa: ASSWAQGGPGETQY
v_gene: TRBV14; j_gene: TRBJ2-1; len: 17; d_gene: TRBD2; CDR3aa: ASSQDWRRASGRADEQF
v_gene: TRBV20-1; j_gene: TRBJ2-7; len: 8; d_gene: .; CDR3aa: SASIPEQY
v_gene: TRBV19; j_gene: TRBJ1-2; len: 12; d_gene: .; CDR3aa: ASRTLTGLYGYT
v_gene: TRBV30; j_gene: TRBJ1-2; len: 11; d_gene: TRBD1; CDR3aa: ARRQGSTYGYT
v_gene: TRBV27; j_gene: TRBJ2-5; len: 8; d_gene: .; CDR3aa: ATYQETQY
v_gene: TRBV11-3; j_gene: TRBJ2-3; len: 12; d_gene: TRBD2; CDR3aa: ASSRGLAGALQY
v_gene: TRBV7-9; j_gene: TRBJ1-1; len: 11; d_gene: .; CDR3aa: ASSPGGATEAF
v_gene: TRBV20-1; j_gene: TRBJ2-7; len: 9; d_gene: .; CDR3aa: SAADIYEQY
v_gene: TRBV9; j_gene: TRBJ2-2; len: 13; d_gene: .; CDR3aa: ASSDGLANTGELF
v_gene: TRBV7-9; j_gene: TRBJ1-4; len: 13; d_gene: .; CDR3aa: ASSRPDRTNEKLF
v_gene: TRBV5-1; j_gene: TRBJ2-1; len: 15; d_gene: .; CDR3aa: ASSFQIGGTHHNEQF
v_gene: TRBV19; j_gene: TRBJ2-2; len: 11; d_gene: .; CDR3aa: ASSISTTGELF
v_gene: TRBV11-2; j_gene: TRBJ2-7; len: 15; d_gene: TRBD1; CDR3aa: ASSPSLRDRGSYEQY
v_gene: TRBV4-3; j_gene: TRBJ1-3; len: 15; d_gene: TRBD1; CDR3aa: ASSQARQGASGNTIY
v_gene: TRBV5-4; j_gene: TRBJ2-1; len: 18; d_gene: .; CDR3aa: ASSSQEVSRGRREYNEQF
v_gene: TRBV7-9; j_gene: TRBJ2-3; len: 10; d_gene: .; CDR3aa: ASSSTSFTQY
v_gene: TRBV6-5; j_gene: TRBJ2-7; len: 14; d_gene: .; CDR3aa: ASSYSGQAKGDEQY
v_gene: TRBV7-6; j_gene: TRBJ2-3; len: 13; d_gene: TRBD2; CDR3aa: ASSLVAGPTDTQY